The rows below give T cell receptor beta chains drawn from one sample of a study of cytomegalovirus exposure and HLA in healthy donors. Here immunoSEQ multiplex PCR was the method, and the copy in TCRdb shows in-frame clones only, minus some. The sample lists approximately 170,000 clones; 85% were seen once. Sequenced sample: PBMCs. All receptors derive from a boy younger than 10 in good health and CMV-seronegative. Each CDR3 is given with its conserved first and last residue. Each record gives: V gene, D gene, CDR3 length, J gene, CDR3 protein, CDR3 DNA. A D gene is named only where the DNA matches it firmly.

>TRBV6-4|.|15|TRBJ1-1
CASSAWGPVVTEAFF
TGTGCCAGCAGTGCCTGGGGGCCGGTGGTCACTGAAGCTTTCTTT
>TRBV28|.|15|TRBJ2-2
CASSPTIENTGELFF
TGTGCCAGCAGCCCCACGATAGAAAACACCGGGGAGCTGTTTTTT
>TRBV13|.|15|TRBJ2-6
CASLEWSSGANVLTF
TGTGCCAGCTTAGAATGGAGCTCTGGGGCCAACGTCCTGACTTTC
>TRBV19|TRBD2|18|TRBJ2-2
CASRPTGTSGRGTRELFF
TGTGCCAGTAGACCCACCGGGACTAGCGGGAGGGGGACGCGGGAGCTGTTTTTT
>TRBV9|.|15|TRBJ1-1
CASSLSPSVDTEAFF
TGTGCCAGCAGCCTTTCTCCTAGCGTAGACACTGAAGCTTTCTTT
>TRBV4-2|TRBD1|17|TRBJ2-1
CASSQDWDRPYYNEQFF
TGTGCCAGCAGCCAAGATTGGGACAGGCCATACTACAATGAGCAGTTCTTC
>TRBV5-5|.|12|TRBJ1-4
CASRGLNEKLFF
TGTGCCAGCCGAGGGTTGAATGAAAAACTGTTTTTT
>TRBV5-1|TRBD2|16|TRBJ2-5
CASSAIPSGAGETQYF
TGCGCCAGCAGCGCTATCCCTAGCGGGGCGGGGGAGACCCAGTACTTC
>TRBV10-3|.|14|TRBJ2-1
CAIRGQSTYNEQFF
TGTGCCATCAGAGGACAGTCAACCTACAATGAGCAGTTCTTC
>TRBV6-1|.|17|TRBJ1-1
CASSEAWGPTGGTEAFF
TGTGCCAGCAGTGAAGCCTGGGGCCCGACGGGGGGCACTGAAGCTTTCTTT
>TRBV15|.|14|TRBJ1-1
CATSGLFMNTEAFF
TGTGCCACCAGCGGACTCTTTATGAACACTGAAGCTTTCTTT
>TRBV27|TRBD1|18|TRBJ2-2
CASTLFPRTGSNTGELFF
TGTGCCAGCACCTTATTTCCCAGGACAGGCTCCAACACCGGGGAGCTGTTTTTT
>TRBV10-3|.|11|TRBJ2-3
CAISGTDTQYF
TGTGCCATCTCGGGCACAGATACGCAGTATTTT
>TRBV27|TRBD1|17|TRBJ2-7
CASSLTGTGGRTYEQYF
TGTGCCAGCAGTTTAACCGGGACAGGGGGTAGGACCTACGAGCAGTACTTC